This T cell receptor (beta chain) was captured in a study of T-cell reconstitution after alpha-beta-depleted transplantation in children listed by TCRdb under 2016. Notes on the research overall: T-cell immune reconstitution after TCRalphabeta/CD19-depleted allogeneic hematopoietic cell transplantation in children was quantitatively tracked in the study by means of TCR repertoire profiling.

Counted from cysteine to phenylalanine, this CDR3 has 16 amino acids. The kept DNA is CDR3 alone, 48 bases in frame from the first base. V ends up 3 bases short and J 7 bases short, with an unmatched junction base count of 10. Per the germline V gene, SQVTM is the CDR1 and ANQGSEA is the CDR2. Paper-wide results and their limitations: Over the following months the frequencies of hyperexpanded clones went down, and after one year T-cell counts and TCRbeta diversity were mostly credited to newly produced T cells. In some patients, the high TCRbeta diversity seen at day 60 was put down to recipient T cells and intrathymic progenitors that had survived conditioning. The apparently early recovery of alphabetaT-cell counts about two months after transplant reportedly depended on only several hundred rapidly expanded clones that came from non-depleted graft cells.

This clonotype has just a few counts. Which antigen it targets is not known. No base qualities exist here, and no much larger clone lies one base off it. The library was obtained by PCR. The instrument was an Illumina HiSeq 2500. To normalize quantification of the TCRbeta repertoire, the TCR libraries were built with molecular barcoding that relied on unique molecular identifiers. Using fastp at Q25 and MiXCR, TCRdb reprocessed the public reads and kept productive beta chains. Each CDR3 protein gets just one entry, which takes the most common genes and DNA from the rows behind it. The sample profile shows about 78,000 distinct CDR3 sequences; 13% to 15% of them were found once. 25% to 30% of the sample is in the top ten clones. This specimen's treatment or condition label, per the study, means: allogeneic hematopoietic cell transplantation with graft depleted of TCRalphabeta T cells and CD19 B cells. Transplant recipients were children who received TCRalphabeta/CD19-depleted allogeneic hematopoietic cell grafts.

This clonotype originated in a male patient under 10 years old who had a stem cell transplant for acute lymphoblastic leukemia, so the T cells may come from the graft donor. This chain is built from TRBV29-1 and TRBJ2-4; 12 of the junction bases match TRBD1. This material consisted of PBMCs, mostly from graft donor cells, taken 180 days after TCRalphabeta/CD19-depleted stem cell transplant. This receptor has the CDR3 CSVDSWDRGLWNIQYF. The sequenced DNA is TGCAGCGTTGATAGTTGGGACAGGGGGCTTTGGAACATTCAGTACTTC. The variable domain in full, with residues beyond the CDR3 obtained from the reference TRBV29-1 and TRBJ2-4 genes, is SAVISQKPSRDICQRGTSLTIQCQVDSQVTMMFWYRQQPGQSLTLIATANQGSEATYESGFVIDKFPISRPNLTFSTLTVSNMSPEDSSIYLCSVDSWDRGLWNIQYFGAGTRLSVL.